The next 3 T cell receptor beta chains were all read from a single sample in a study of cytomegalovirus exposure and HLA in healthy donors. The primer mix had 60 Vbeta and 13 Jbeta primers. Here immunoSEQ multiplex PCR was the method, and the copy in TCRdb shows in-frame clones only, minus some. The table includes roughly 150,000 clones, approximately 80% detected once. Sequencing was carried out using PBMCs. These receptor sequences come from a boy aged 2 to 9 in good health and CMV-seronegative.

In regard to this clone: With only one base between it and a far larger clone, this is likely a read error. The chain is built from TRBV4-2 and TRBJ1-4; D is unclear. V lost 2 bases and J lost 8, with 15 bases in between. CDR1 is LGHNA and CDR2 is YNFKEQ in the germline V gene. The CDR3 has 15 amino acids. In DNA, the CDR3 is TGTGCCAGCAGCCAACCACAACGAGGAGACGAAAAACTGTTTTTT. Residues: CASSQPQRGDEKLFF.

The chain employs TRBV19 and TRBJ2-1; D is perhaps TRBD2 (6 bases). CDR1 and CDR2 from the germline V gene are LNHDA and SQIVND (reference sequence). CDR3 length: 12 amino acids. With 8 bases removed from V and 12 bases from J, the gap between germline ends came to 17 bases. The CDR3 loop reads CASRSLQEGQFF. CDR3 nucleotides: TGTGCCAGTCGCTCTCTCCAGGAGGGGCAGTTCTTC.

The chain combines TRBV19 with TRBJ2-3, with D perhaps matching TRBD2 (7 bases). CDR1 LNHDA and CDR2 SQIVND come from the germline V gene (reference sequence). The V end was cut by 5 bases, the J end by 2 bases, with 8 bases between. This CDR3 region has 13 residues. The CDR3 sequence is CASSGGATDTQYF. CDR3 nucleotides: TGTGCCAGTAGTGGGGGGGCCACAGATACGCAGTATTTT.